The 14 T cell receptor beta chains listed next were all sequenced from one sample in a study of cytomegalovirus exposure and HLA in healthy donors. The PCR used 60 Vbeta and 13 Jbeta primers. Only in-frame clones appear in the TCRdb table, and some are missing; sequencing was by immunoSEQ multiplex PCR. The sample includes some 74,000 clones, 80% of them seen just once. The material sequenced was PBMCs. These receptors were collected from a male donor in good health and CMV-seronegative.

The rearrangement uses TRBV7-9 and TRBJ2-1, with D perhaps matching TRBD1 (6 bases). This CDR3 spans 18 amino acids. Trimming pared 5 bases from V and 5 bases from J, leaving 25 bases between. Germline values: CDR1 SEHNR, CDR2 FQNEAQ (reference sequence). CDR3 sequence (DNA): TGTGCCAGCAGCATTAGGGTGCGGGCCACAGGGACCGACAATGAGCAGTTCTTC. Protein sequence: CASSIRVRATGTDNEQFF.

The chain is built from TRBV5-1 and TRBJ2-1, with 12 bases lining up with TRBD2. The CDR3 extends over 13 amino acids. The trim removed 4 bases at V and 13 bases at J, leaving 6 bases unmatched. Per germline, CDR1 SGHRS and CDR2 YFSETQ. CDR3 protein: CASSQGTSGSQFF. CDR3 nucleotides: TGCGCCAGCAGCCAAGGGACTAGCGGGTCTCAGTTCTTC.

The chain joins TRBV2 to TRBJ2-7; 14 bases are a match to TRBD2. The CDR3 consists of 16 residues. Germline V gives CDR1 SNHLY, CDR2 FYNNEI. After removal of 5 bases from V and 4 bases from J, the junction contained 7 bases not matched to a gene. As DNA, the CDR3 is TGTGCCAGCAGTCCCGGGACTAGCGGGAGAGGGTACGAGCAGTACTTC. Residues: CASSPGTSGRGYEQYF.

The chain is built from TRBV18 and TRBJ1-1; D unresolved. The V gene lost 2 bases and the J gene lost 0 bases, with 10 bases spanning the gap. This CDR3 has 15 residues. Looked up from germline, CDR1 is KGHSH and CDR2 is LQKENI. The CDR3 sequence: CASSPVATLNTEAFF. Written as DNA, the CDR3 is TGTGCCAGCTCACCAGTGGCGACTCTGAACACTGAAGCTTTCTTT.

This clone was found a few times. V gene TRBV28 combines with J gene TRBJ1-1; D gene unclear. From germline, CDR1 is MDHEN and CDR2 SYDVKM. This CDR3 region has 14 residues. The V gene lost 7 bases and the J gene lost 0 bases, with 12 bases spanning the gap. The CDR3 loop reads CASTRSSLNTEAFF. DNA of the CDR3: TGTGCCAGCACGCGGTCCAGCTTGAACACTGAAGCTTTCTTT.

V gene TRBV5-1 combines with J gene TRBJ2-7, with 9 nucleotides matching TRBD1. With 4 bases clipped from V and 1 base from J, the junction kept 6 bases outside the gene matches. In germline, CDR1 is SGHRS, CDR2 YFSETQ. The CDR3 is 15 residues long. The CDR3 DNA reads TGCGCCAGCAGCGCCGGACAGGGGCCATCCTACGAGCAGTACTTC. Translated: CASSAGQGPSYEQYF.

The CDR3 here is CAWSLQGRAFTF. The CDR3 DNA follows: TGTGCCTGGAGTTTGCAGGGCAGGGCTTTCACCTTC. The rearrangement joins TRBV30 to TRBJ1-2; tentatively, D is TRBD1 (5 bases). The CDR3 has 12 residues. Germline lookup yields CDR1 GTSNPN and CDR2 SVGIG (reference sequence). Trimming shortened V by 2 bases and J by 13 bases, and 17 bases separated the two germline ends.

The chain is built from TRBV7-2 and TRBJ2-5, with TRBD2 matching over 9 bases. Matching the DNA end better, TRBJ2-7 makes the J call doubtful. The CDR3 runs 17 residues. Germline-derived CDR1 and CDR2 are SGHTA and FQGNSA. The CDR3 DNA is TGTGCCAGCAGCTTGGTTGCGGGGGGGCACGATTCCTACGAGCAGTACTTC. The encoded protein is CASSLVAGGHDSYEQYF.

The chain joins TRBV6-6 to TRBJ2-7; weak D call: TRBD1 (6 bases). V was trimmed by 0 bases and J by 7 bases, leaving 13 bases between them. Germline assignment: CDR1 MNHNY and CDR2 SVGAGI (reference sequence). The CDR3 spans 14 residues. CDR3 nucleotide sequence: TGTGCCAGCAGTTACTCGTACAGGGTAGGGGAGCAGTACTTC. Residues: CASSYSYRVGEQYF.

A remark on this clone: The germline gene is not matched at one end of the junction; a read error may be the cause. The V gene is TRBV7-9, the J gene TRBJ1-1; D call uncertain. Germline V gene data show CDR1 as SEHNR and CDR2 as FQNEAQ (reference sequence). This CDR3 comprises 13 residues. Written as DNA, the CDR3 is TGTGCCAGCAGCTTTTGGGAGTACGGTGAAGCTTCCTTT. Translated: CASSFWEYGEASF. The variable domain in full, with the rest retrieved from reference TRBV7-9 and TRBJ1-1, is DTGVSQNPRHKITKRGQNVTFRCDPISEHNRLYWYRQTLGQGPEFLTYFQNEAQLEKSRLLSDRFSAERPKGSFSTLEIQRTEQGDSAMYLCASSFWEYGEASFGQGTRLTVV.

This sequence joins TRBV5-1 and TRBJ2-7; weak D call: TRBD2 (6 bases). The germline gives CDR1 SGHRS, CDR2 YFSETQ. The CDR3 loop spans 15 amino acids. Trimming removed 4 bases at V and 7 bases at J, with 21 bases between. The DNA of the CDR3 is TGCGCCAGCAGCCCCCGGAGGGACCCCTTACAGGAGCAGTACTTC. Translated, it gives CASSPRRDPLQEQYF.

The V gene is TRBV19, the J gene TRBJ2-1; D perhaps matches TRBD2 (5 bases). The CDR3 is made up of 14 amino acids. From germline, CDR1 is LNHDA and CDR2 SQIVND (reference sequence). V dropped 8 bases and J dropped 9 bases, with 20 bases sitting between them. CDR3 nucleotides: TGTGCCAGTGGCATTGAGGGCCGAACGGGTGAGCAGTTCTTC. It translates to CASGIEGRTGEQFF.

The chain combines TRBV28 with TRBJ1-1; 7 bases map to TRBD1. V lost 6 bases to trimming and J lost 4 bases; unmatched junction nucleotides: 5. The germline gives CDR1 MDHEN, CDR2 SYDVKM. The CDR3 runs 13 residues. CDR3 in amino acids: CASRRGQGTEAFF. The CDR3 DNA is TGTGCCAGCAGAAGGGGGCAGGGCACTGAAGCTTTCTTT.

The V and J genes are TRBV2 and TRBJ2-7; possibly TRBD1 for D (5 bases). Germline CDR1 and CDR2: SNHLY and FYNNEI. Trimming removed 7 bases from V and 0 bases from J, with 7 bases in between. The CDR3 is 12 amino acids. Written as DNA, the CDR3 is TGTGCCAGCAAGCAGGGCTCCTACGAGCAGTACTTC. Translation gives CASKQGSYEQYF.